These 32 T cell receptor beta chains came from one sample sequenced in a study of blood T cell repertoires in COVID-19. Sequencing used immunoSEQ multiplex PCR; TCRdb keeps in-frame clones, though not all of them. The repertoire holds over 130,000 clones, 84% seen once, with 3% to 3.5% in the top ten. Sequencing was performed on PBMCs or T cells enriched from blood (not recorded which). The receptors come from a woman aged 45-59 years with acute COVID-19.

Only one count was recorded for this clone. This chain links TRBV7-3 with TRBJ2-2; 9 nucleotides line up with TRBD2. Trimming took 3 bases from V and 2 from J; bases not matched to a gene: 7. The CDR3 covers 17 residues. Germline lookup yields CDR1 SGHTA and CDR2 FQGTGA. The CDR3 sequence is CASSLQPGLANTGELFF. The CDR3 DNA is TGTGCCAGCAGCTTGCAACCGGGACTAGCAAACACCGGGGAGCTGTTTTTT.

The chain recombines TRBV27 with TRBJ2-5; D perhaps matches TRBD2 (5 bases). The CDR3 has 14 residues. CDR1 MNHEY and CDR2 SMNVEV come from the germline V gene (reference sequence). V lost 4 bases and J 1 base, leaving 10 bases between the germline ends. CDR3: CASSSGIVQETQYF. CDR3 coding DNA: TGTGCCAGCAGTTCCGGGATAGTCCAAGAGACCCAGTACTTC.

The V gene is TRBV12-3 or TRBV12-4, the J gene TRBJ1-2, with a tentative D call TRBD1 (5 bases). V lost 5 bases and J lost 7, with 8 bases in between. This CDR3 has 11 residues. This CDR3 reads CASSPGGGYTF. The CDR3, as DNA: TGTGCCAGCAGTCCGGGGGGTGGCTACACCTTC.

V gene TRBV7-9 combines with J gene TRBJ1-2; TRBD1 might be the D (5 bases). Germline lookup yields CDR1 SEHNR and CDR2 FQNEAQ (reference sequence). The CDR3 is 14 residues long. Trimming shortened V by 0 bases and J by 0 bases, and 5 bases separated the two germline ends. In nucleotides, the CDR3 is TGTGCCAGCAGCTTAGCAGGGGCTAACTATGGCTACACCTTC. Residues: CASSLAGANYGYTF.

In nucleotides, the CDR3 is TGCGCCAGCAGCTTGGAAGTCGGGGGAACAACAGATACGCAGTATTTT. Its protein is CASSLEVGGTTDTQYF. The V gene is TRBV5-1, the J gene TRBJ2-3; D is perhaps TRBD2 (6 bases). V was cut by 0 bases and J by 3 bases, with 14 bases left in between. Germline CDR1 is SGHRS and CDR2 is YFSETQ. CDR3 length: 16 residues.

The CDR3 here is CASSDRVQETQYF. The DNA for the CDR3 is TGTGCCAGCAGTGACAGGGTCCAAGAGACCCAGTACTTC. The rearrangement joins TRBV2 to TRBJ2-5, with a possible D match to TRBD1 (5 bases). CDR1 is SNHLY and CDR2 is FYNNEI in the germline V gene. Trimming took 3 bases from V and 1 from J, leaving 6 bases between them. This CDR3 spans 13 amino acids.

This clone was detected only once. This chain uses TRBV5-5 with TRBJ1-2, with D perhaps matching TRBD1 (5 bases). The CDR3 is 13 amino acids. Per germline, CDR1 SGHKS and CDR2 YYEKEE (reference sequence). Trimming pared 4 bases from V and 2 bases from J, leaving 9 bases between. The CDR3 spells CASSQSGNYGYTF. The CDR3 DNA is TGTGCCAGCAGCCAATCAGGGAACTATGGCTACACCTTC.

The V call is TRBV6-1, the J call TRBJ2-7; D unclear. V lost 2 bases to trimming and J lost 3 bases, with 8 bases between them. CDR1 is MNHNS, CDR2 SASEGT, per germline. The CDR3 runs to 13 residues. CDR3: CASSESLSYEQYF. The CDR3 DNA is TGTGCCAGCAGTGAAAGTCTTAGCTACGAGCAGTACTTC.

This chain connects TRBV7-2 to TRBJ1-3; D uncertain. The CDR3 is 12 amino acids. The V end was cut by 4 bases, the J end by 11 bases, with 12 bases between. The germline V gene encodes CDR1 SGHTA and CDR2 FQGNSA. This chain's CDR3 is CASSSPRSPIYF. In DNA form, the CDR3 reads TGTGCCAGCAGCTCCCCCAGGTCCCCCATATATTTT.

The gene calls are TRBV27 and TRBJ2-7; 8 bases are a match to TRBD1. The trim removed 6 bases at V and 4 bases at J, leaving 8 bases unmatched. This CDR3 is built from 14 residues. The germline V gene encodes CDR1 MNHEY and CDR2 SMNVEV (reference sequence). This CDR3 is CASSTGTGPYEQYF. The CDR3 nucleotides read TGTGCCAGCAGCACCGGGACAGGACCTTACGAGCAGTACTTC.

This chain joins TRBV5-4 and TRBJ2-1; TRBD1 matches at 10 bases. The CDR3 covers 15 residues. CDR1 is SGHNT, CDR2 YYREEE, per germline (reference sequence). V trimming: 5 bases; J trimming: 6 bases; junction bases outside the gene matches: 8. CDR3 in amino acids: CASRKDRGRSNEQFF. CDR3 DNA: TGTGCCAGCAGGAAAGACAGGGGGCGCAGCAATGAGCAGTTCTTC.

The chain recombines TRBV6-5 with TRBJ1-1; D is perhaps TRBD1 (6 bases). Trimming took off 6 bases at V and 0 bases at J, with 14 bases between the two ends. This CDR3 region has 15 residues. Germline V gene sequence: CDR1 MNHEY, CDR2 SVGAGI. The CDR3 coding sequence is TGTGCCAGCAGCACTAGGGGGGGCATGAACACTGAAGCTTTCTTT. Translating it yields CASSTRGGMNTEAFF.

The chain carries TRBV5-1 and TRBJ2-2, with 9 bases identical to TRBD1. Germline V gene sequence: CDR1 SGHRS, CDR2 YFSETQ. CDR3 length: 15 amino acids. Unmatched junction bases numbered 3, after V lost 3 bases and J lost 3 bases. CDR3 DNA sequence: TGCGCCAGCAGCTCCGGGACAGGGTACACCGGGGAGCTGTTTTTT. Translating gives CASSSGTGYTGELFF.

The chain links TRBV7-9 to TRBJ1-3; D is unclear. The V end was cut by 7 bases, the J end by 4 bases, with 20 bases between. There are 16 residues in the CDR3. CDR1 is SEHNR, CDR2 FQNEAQ, per germline (reference sequence). The CDR3 reads CASTDVGRPRGNTIYF. The DNA for the CDR3 is TGTGCCAGCACGGACGTAGGCCGGCCGAGGGGAAACACCATATATTTT.

This sequence joins TRBV18 and TRBJ2-3; 8 positions agree with TRBD1. The CDR3 loop spans 14 amino acids. Losses at the gene ends were 6 bases for V and 3 bases for J; bases not matched to a gene: 5. Germline CDR1 and CDR2: KGHSH and LQKENI. CDR3 region: CASSKTGVTDTQYF. CDR3 nucleotide sequence: TGTGCCAGCTCGAAGACAGGGGTAACAGATACGCAGTATTTT.

Only one count was recorded for this clone. This rearrangement joins TRBV11-1 to TRBJ2-7; the D is unclear. V shed 5 bases and J shed 5 bases, with 10 bases lying between them. Germline CDR1 reads SGHAT; CDR2 reads FQDESV (reference sequence). The CDR3 has 12 residues. CDR3 sequence: CASSPGLNEQYF. The CDR3 DNA is TGTGCCAGCAGCCCTGGGCTGAACGAGCAGTACTTC.

The chain has TRBV24-1 and TRBJ1-6, with D possibly TRBD1 on 6 matching bases. Germline lookup yields CDR1 KGHDR and CDR2 SFDVKD. Trimming took off 8 bases at V and 8 bases at J, with 18 bases between the two ends. The CDR3 has 15 amino acids. The CDR3 coding sequence is TGTGCCACCAACCGACAGGCGACCTTCGATTCACCCCTCCACTTT. Encoded protein: CATNRQATFDSPLHF.

J is TRBJ2-2 and V is TRBV29-1, with TRBD1 matching over 7 bases. This CDR3 contains 15 residues. Germline lookup yields CDR1 SQVTM and CDR2 ANQGSEA. The J segment lost 13 bases and the V segment lost 0 bases, leaving 14 bases of the junction unmatched. CDR3 nucleotide sequence: TGCAGCGTTGAAGATCAGGGGACAGCTGGTGGTGGGCTGTTTTTT. Its translation: CSVEDQGTAGGGLFF.

The chain is built from TRBV9 and TRBJ2-3, with D possibly being TRBD2 (6 bases). This CDR3 contains 16 residues. Germline V gives CDR1 SGDLS, CDR2 YYNGEE. Deletions cut 1 base from V and 0 bases from J, with 12 bases between. The CDR3: CASSVTSWTSTDTQYF. In DNA, the CDR3 is TGTGCCAGCAGCGTAACTAGCTGGACTAGCACAGATACGCAGTATTTT.

This clone was detected only a few times. J is TRBJ1-2 and V is TRBV14, with D possibly being TRBD1 (5 bases). The CDR3 has 14 residues. Trimming pared 4 bases from V and 6 bases from J, leaving 15 bases between. The V gene's germline CDR1 is SGHDN and CDR2 FVKESK. CDR3 sequence (DNA): TGTGCCAGCAGCCCCCCCAACAGGCCGGATGGCTACACCTTC. This gives the protein CASSPPNRPDGYTF.

The chain employs TRBV9 and TRBJ1-4, with 9 bases lining up with TRBD1. The CDR3 is 15 residues long. Germline lookup yields CDR1 SGDLS and CDR2 YYNGEE. V was pared by 3 bases and J by 3 bases, with 3 bases of the junction left unmatched. CDR3 nucleotides: TGTGCCAGCAGCGCCGGGACAGGGTCTAATGAAAAACTGTTTTTT. As protein: CASSAGTGSNEKLFF.

The chain joins TRBV5-6 to TRBJ1-2; D remains ambiguous. The CDR3 runs to 14 residues. CDR1 and CDR2 (germline): SGHDT, YYEEEE. Trimming stripped 0 bases from V and 10 bases from J, with 16 bases between. Here the CDR3 DNA reads TGTGCCAGCAGCTTGGTCGACGGCCGGGAGGCCTACACCTTC. Protein product: CASSLVDGREAYTF.

The J gene is TRBJ2-1, the V gene TRBV7-2; TRBD1 aligns across 11 bases. This CDR3 is built from 15 residues. Germline assignment: CDR1 SGHTA and CDR2 FQGNSA. The ends lost 6 bases at V and 9 bases at J; junction bases unmatched: 10. CDR3 residues: CASRIRTGGKVEQFF. CDR3 DNA: TGTGCCAGCAGGATCAGGACAGGGGGCAAGGTTGAGCAGTTCTTC.

This clone was seen only a few times. The CDR3 coding sequence is TGTGCCAGCAGAGCGACGGGCAATCAGCCCCAGCATTTT. Protein: CASRATGNQPQHF. The J gene is TRBJ1-5, the V gene TRBV12-3 or TRBV12-4, with D uncertain. The germline V and J ends were trimmed by 6 bases and 2 bases, with 8 bases remaining between them. This CDR3 is 13 amino acids long.

The V and J genes are TRBV4-3 and TRBJ2-3, with 15 bases identical to TRBD2. Germline V gene lookup returns CDR1 LGHNA and CDR2 YSLEER. The CDR3 consists of 17 residues. V lost 3 bases and J lost 4; bases outside the gene matches: 5. In DNA, the CDR3 is TGCGCCAGCAGCCAGACCGGGACTAGCGGGAGGCCAGATACGCAGTATTTT. Translation gives CASSQTGTSGRPDTQYF.

This chain uses TRBV5-1 with TRBJ1-6; D gene uncertain. The CDR3 sequence is 18 residues long. Germline CDR1 reads SGHRS; CDR2 reads YFSETQ. V was clipped by 0 bases and J by 0 bases, with 13 bases between them. The CDR3 spells CASSLAPDGSSYNSPLHF. CDR3 DNA: TGCGCCAGCAGCTTGGCCCCGGACGGGAGCTCCTATAATTCACCCCTCCACTTT.

The chain is built from TRBV10-3 and TRBJ2-7; D might be TRBD2 (5 bases). CDR1 and CDR2 (germline): ENHRY, SYGVKD. The CDR3 contains 13 residues. V lost 4 bases and J 3 bases, leaving 10 bases between the germline ends. The CDR3 is CAISASGNYEQYF. The CDR3 DNA follows: TGTGCCATCAGTGCGAGCGGAAACTACGAGCAGTACTTC.

As DNA, the CDR3 is TGTGCCAGCAGTGGGGCGGAGGGACTGTTTTTT. It codes for CASSGAEGLFF. The chain has TRBV2 and TRBJ1-4; D gene uncertain. Germline V gene sequence: CDR1 SNHLY, CDR2 FYNNEI. This CDR3 is built from 11 residues. V was trimmed by 4 bases and J by 13 bases, leaving 10 bases between them.

This clone has a handful of counts. The CDR3 spells CASSPLAGGRNEQFF. The CDR3 nucleotides are TGTGCCAGCAGCCCACTAGCGGGAGGAAGGAATGAGCAGTTCTTC. V gene TRBV7-9 combines with J gene TRBJ2-1, with 12 positions matching TRBD2. Per the germline V gene, CDR1 is SEHNR and CDR2 is FQNEAQ (reference sequence). The J segment lost 7 bases and the V segment lost 5 bases, leaving 6 bases of the junction unmatched. The CDR3 extends over 15 amino acids.

This sequence joins TRBV29-1 and TRBJ2-7; 8 positions match TRBD1. In germline, CDR1 is SQVTM, CDR2 ANQGSEA. V gave up 7 bases and J gave up 3 bases; unmatched junction bases: 11. The CDR3 is made up of 14 amino acids. The chain's CDR3 is CSGRTGTGSYEQYF. DNA of the CDR3: TGCAGCGGCCGGACCGGGACAGGAAGCTACGAGCAGTACTTC.

The chain employs TRBV19 and TRBJ2-2; D call uncertain. Germline CDR1 reads LNHDA; CDR2 reads SQIVND (reference sequence). This CDR3 region has 14 residues. The V end was cut by 7 bases, the J end by 4 bases, with 13 bases between. The CDR3 coding sequence is TGTGCCAGTAATGATAGGCCGGGCACCGGGGAGCTGTTTTTT. Its protein product is CASNDRPGTGELFF. The full variable domain, its missing parts supplied by reference TRBV19 and TRBJ2-2, is DGGITQSPKYLFRKEGQNVTLSCEQNLNHDAMYWYRQDPGQGLRLIYYSQIVNDFQKGDIAEGYSVSREKKESFPLTVTSAQKNPTAFYLCASNDRPGTGELFFGEGSRLTVL.

The J gene is TRBJ2-1, the V gene TRBV19, with D maybe TRBD2 (5 bases). The CDR3 is 16 amino acids. The V gene lost 4 bases and the J gene lost 7 bases, with 20 bases spanning the gap. Germline CDR1 and CDR2: LNHDA and SQIVND (reference sequence). The CDR3 nucleotides read TGTGCCAGTAGTACTTTGGACTCCACGGGAAGGAATGAGCAGTTCTTC. Protein: CASSTLDSTGRNEQFF. The complete variable domain, with remaining parts taken from reference TRBV19 and TRBJ2-1, reads DGGITQSPKYLFRKEGQNVTLSCEQNLNHDAMYWYRQDPGQGLRLIYYSQIVNDFQKGDIAEGYSVSREKKESFPLTVTSAQKNPTAFYLCASSTLDSTGRNEQFFGPGTRLTVL.